The clone carrying this TCR beta chain has a handful of counts. Its specificity is not known. At one boundary the junction diverges from the germline segment, which might be a read error. The data were obtained in a study of Graves' ophthalmopathy and Graves' hyperthyroidism. General study points: Among expanded thyroid clonotypes above 0.001 frequency, most also occurred in blood. At around 68% sensitivity and about 72% specificity, the model predicted progression of the ophthalmopathy.

Amplified TCR beta CDR3 regions were obtained using RNA transcripts as template. Second-round multiplex PCR followed a first-round RT-PCR using HTBI primers. From the multiplex PCR reads, TCRdb called clonotypes with MiXCR, one entry per CDR3 protein. Of roughly 500,000 distinct CDR3 sequences listed, around 14% are singletons. Reliance was placed on clinical symptoms, serum thyroxine, TRAb, thyroid ultrasound and orbital computed tomography for diagnosis. There are 16 residues in the CDR3. Germline assignment: CDR1 MDHEN and CDR2 SYDVKM. The clonotype originates from a woman aged 25 to 39 with Graves' ophthalmopathy. Sequenced material: blood. The gene calls are TRBV28 and TRBJ2-5; 11 bases align to TRBD1. The DNA of the CDR3 is TGTACCAGCAGTTTCGGGACAGGGGGTCTGCAAGAGACCAAGTACTTC. It specifies CTSSFGTGGLQETKYF.